Sequencing of this T cell receptor beta chain was carried out in a study of T cells after posttransplantation cyclophosphamide. Study outcomes and limitations: Donor CD8+ memory clones often dominated recipient blood repertoires at later times.

The CDR3 loop spans 19 amino acids. Germline assignment: CDR1 SQVTM and CDR2 ANQGSEA. The V gene end was trimmed by 3 bases and the J gene end by 3 bases; junction bases not matched to a gene: 20. TCRdb keeps only in-frame clones here, not all; method: immunoSEQ multiplex PCR. Recorded here are roughly 16,000 clones, none singletons. Busulfan-fludarabine conditioning, marrow transplant, and cyclophosphamide on days +3 and +4 were administered. This clone was recorded at least ten times. What it recognizes is unknown. The rearrangement links TRBV29-1 to TRBJ2-1; TRBD2 matches at 7 bases. This receptor was identified in a female patient in her 30s who received an allogeneic stem cell transplant from a related donor, was CMV-positive, and had no GVHD. Certain T cells may be donor cells from the graft. The material was PBMCs, obtained after allogeneic stem cell transplant with posttransplant cyclophosphamide. The CDR3 DNA reads TGCAGCGTTGATGTGGGGGGGAAACTAGTCGGTGGGTTCTACAATGAGCAGTTCTTC. This translates into CSVDVGGKLVGGFYNEQFF.